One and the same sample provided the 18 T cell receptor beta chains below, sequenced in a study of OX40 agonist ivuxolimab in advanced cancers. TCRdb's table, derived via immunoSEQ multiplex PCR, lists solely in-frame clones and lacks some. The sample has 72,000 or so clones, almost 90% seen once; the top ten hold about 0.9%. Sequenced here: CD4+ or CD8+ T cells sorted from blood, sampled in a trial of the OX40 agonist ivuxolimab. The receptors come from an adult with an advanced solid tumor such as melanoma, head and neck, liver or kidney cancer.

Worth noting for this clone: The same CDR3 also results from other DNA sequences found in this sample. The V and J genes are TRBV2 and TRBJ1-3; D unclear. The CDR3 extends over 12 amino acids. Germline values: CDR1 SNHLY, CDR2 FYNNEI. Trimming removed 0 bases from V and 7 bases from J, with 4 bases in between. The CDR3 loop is CASSEAGNTIYF. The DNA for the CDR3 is TGTGCCAGCAGTGAAGCGGGCAACACCATATATTTT.

The CDR3 spells CASSPGRNTEAFF. CDR3 nucleotide sequence: TGTGCCAGCAGCCCCGGGAGGAACACTGAAGCTTTCTTT. The chain recombines TRBV7-6 with TRBJ1-1; D call uncertain. CDR1 is SGHVS, CDR2 FNYEAQ, per germline. The CDR3 totals 13 residues. Trimming removed 5 bases from V and 1 base from J, with 8 bases in between.

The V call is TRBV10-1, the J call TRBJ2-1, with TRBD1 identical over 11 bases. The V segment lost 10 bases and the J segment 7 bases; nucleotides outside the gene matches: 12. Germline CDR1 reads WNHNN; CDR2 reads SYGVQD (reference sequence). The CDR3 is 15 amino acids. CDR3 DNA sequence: TGCGCCATCATAGGGGACAGGGGGAGAAAGAATGAGCAGTTCTTC. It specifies CAIIGDRGRKNEQFF.

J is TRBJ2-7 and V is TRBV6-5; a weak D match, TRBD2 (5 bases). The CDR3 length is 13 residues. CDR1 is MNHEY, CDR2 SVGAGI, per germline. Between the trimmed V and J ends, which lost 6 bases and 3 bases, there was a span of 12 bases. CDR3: CASRDLQNYEQYF. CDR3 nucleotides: TGTGCCAGCAGGGACTTACAGAACTACGAGCAGTACTTC.

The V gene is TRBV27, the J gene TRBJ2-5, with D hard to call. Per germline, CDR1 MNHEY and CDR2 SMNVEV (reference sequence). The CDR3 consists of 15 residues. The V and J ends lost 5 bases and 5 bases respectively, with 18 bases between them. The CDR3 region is CASSPPRTRWETQYF. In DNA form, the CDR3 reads TGTGCCAGCAGTCCCCCCAGGACGCGTTGGGAGACCCAGTACTTC.

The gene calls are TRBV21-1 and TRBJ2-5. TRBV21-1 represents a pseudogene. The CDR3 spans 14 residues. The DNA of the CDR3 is TGTGCCAGCACCTACAGCCACTATCAAGAGACCCAGTACTTC. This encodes CASTYSHYQETQYF.

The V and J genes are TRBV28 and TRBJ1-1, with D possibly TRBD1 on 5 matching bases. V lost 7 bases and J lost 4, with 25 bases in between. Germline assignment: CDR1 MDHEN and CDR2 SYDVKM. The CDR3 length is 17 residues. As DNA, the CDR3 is TGTGCCAGCACGACTACCGGGACGTCAACTTTTCTCACTGAAGCTTTCTTT. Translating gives CASTTTGTSTFLTEAFF.

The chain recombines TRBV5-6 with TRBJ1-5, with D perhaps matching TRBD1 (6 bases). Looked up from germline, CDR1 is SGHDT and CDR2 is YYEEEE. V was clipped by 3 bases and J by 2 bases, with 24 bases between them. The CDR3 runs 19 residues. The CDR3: CASSSPHETEDSRNQPQHF. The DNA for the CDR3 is TGTGCCAGCAGCTCACCACATGAGACAGAGGACAGCCGCAATCAGCCCCAGCATTTT.

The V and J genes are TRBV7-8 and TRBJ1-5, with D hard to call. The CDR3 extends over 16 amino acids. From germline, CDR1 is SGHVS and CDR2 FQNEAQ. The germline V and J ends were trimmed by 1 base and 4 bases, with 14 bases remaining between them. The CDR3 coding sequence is TGTGCCAGCAGCTTAGGTCGTAGATTCCCAAATCAGCCCCAGCATTTT. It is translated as CASSLGRRFPNQPQHF.

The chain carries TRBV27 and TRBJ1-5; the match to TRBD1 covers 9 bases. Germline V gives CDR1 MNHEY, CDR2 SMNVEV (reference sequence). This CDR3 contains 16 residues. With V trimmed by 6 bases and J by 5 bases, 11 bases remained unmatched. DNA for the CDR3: TGTGCCAGCAGGGGACAGGGAGGGGCCCTTTATCAGCCCCAGCATTTT. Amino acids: CASRGQGGALYQPQHF.

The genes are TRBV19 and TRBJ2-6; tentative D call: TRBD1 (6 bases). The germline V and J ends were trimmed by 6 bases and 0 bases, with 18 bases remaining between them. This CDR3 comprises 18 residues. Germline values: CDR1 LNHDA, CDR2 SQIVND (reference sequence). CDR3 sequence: CASSKPRQDFSGANVLTF. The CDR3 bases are TGTGCCAGTAGCAAACCTCGACAGGACTTCTCTGGGGCCAACGTCCTGACTTTC.

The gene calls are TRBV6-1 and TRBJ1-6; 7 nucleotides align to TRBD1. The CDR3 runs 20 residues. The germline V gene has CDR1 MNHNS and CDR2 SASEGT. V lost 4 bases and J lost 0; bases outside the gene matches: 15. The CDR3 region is CASSVTYPGQRSSYNSPLHF. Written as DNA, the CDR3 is TGTGCCAGCAGTGTTACTTACCCGGGACAGCGAAGCTCCTATAATTCACCCCTCCACTTT.

CDR3 region: CSGSSSSGSFDEQYF. In DNA, the CDR3 is TGCAGCGGTAGTTCGTCGAGCGGGAGTTTCGACGAGCAGTACTTC. This sequence joins TRBV29-1 and TRBJ2-7; 8 positions match TRBD2. Germline V gives CDR1 SQVTM, CDR2 ANQGSEA. V trimming: 7 bases; J trimming: 5 bases; junction bases outside the gene matches: 16. This CDR3 is built from 15 residues.

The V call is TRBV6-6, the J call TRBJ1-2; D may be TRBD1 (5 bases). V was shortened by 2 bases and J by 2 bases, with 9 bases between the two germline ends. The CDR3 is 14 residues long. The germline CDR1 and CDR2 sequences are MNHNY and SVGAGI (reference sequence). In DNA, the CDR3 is TGTGCCAGCAGTTACGGGGCAGAGAACTATGGCTACACCTTC. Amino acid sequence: CASSYGAENYGYTF.

Here the CDR3 DNA reads TGTGCCAGCAGTGGATTGGGGACTGTCCGGAGCGGGGAGCTGTTTTTT. Protein product: CASSGLGTVRSGELFF. J is TRBJ2-2 and V is TRBV6-1; maybe TRBD2 (6 bases). V was clipped by 4 bases and J by 7 bases, with 19 bases between them. The CDR3 extends over 16 amino acids. Looked up from germline, CDR1 is MNHNS and CDR2 is SASEGT.

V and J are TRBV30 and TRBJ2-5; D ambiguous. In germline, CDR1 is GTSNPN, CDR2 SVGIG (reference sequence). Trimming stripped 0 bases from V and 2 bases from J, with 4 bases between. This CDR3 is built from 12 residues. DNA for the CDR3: TGTGCCTGGAGTGTTGGTCAAGAGACCCAGTACTTC. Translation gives CAWSVGQETQYF.

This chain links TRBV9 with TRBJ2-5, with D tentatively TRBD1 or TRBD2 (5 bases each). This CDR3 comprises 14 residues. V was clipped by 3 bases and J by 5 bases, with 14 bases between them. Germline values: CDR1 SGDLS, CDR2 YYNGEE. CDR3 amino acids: CASSAGTASETQYF. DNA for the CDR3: TGTGCCAGCAGCGCCGGGACCGCAAGTGAGACCCAGTACTTC.

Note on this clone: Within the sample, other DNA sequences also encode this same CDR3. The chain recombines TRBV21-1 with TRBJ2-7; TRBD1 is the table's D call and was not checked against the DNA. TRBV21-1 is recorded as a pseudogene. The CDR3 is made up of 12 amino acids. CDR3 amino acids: CARPDRGNEQYF. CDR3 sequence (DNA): TGTGCCAGACCGGACAGGGGAAACGAGCAGTACTTC.